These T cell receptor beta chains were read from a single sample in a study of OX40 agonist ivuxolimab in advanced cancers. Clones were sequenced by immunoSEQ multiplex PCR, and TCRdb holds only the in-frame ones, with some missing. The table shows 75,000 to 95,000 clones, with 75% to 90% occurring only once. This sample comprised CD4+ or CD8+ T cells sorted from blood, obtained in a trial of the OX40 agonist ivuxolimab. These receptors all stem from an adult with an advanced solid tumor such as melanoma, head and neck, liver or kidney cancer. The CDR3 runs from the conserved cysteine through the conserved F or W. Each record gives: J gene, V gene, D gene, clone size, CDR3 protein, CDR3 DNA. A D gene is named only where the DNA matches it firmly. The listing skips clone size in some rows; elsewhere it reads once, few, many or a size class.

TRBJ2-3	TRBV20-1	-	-	CSAHTDTQYF	TGCAGTGCTCACACAGATACGCAGTATTTT
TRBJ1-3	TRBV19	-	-	CASSQTGGPGNTIYF	TGTGCCAGTAGCCAGACAGGTGGGCCTGGAAACACCATATATTTT
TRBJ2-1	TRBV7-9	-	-	CASSLELAEYNEQFF	TGTGCCAGCAGCTTAGAATTAGCGGAGTACAATGAGCAGTTCTTC
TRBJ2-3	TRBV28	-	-	CASSGNRANTDTQYF	TGTGCCAGCAGCGGCAACAGGGCTAACACAGATACGCAGTATTTT
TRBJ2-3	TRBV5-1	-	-	CASSLDTYTDTQYF	TGCGCCAGCAGCCTTGACACTTACACAGATACGCAGTATTTT
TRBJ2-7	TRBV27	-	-	CASSNQGHEQYF	TGTGCCAGCAGTAATCAGGGTCACGAGCAGTACTTC
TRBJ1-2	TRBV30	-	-	CAWNDGSNYGYTF	TGTGCCTGGAACGACGGGTCTAACTATGGCTACACCTTC
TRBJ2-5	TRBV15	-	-	CATSRAGETQYF	TGTGCCACCAGCAGAGCGGGGGAGACCCAGTACTTC
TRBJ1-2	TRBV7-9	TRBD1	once	CASSLDRGPGYTF	TGTGCCAGCAGCTTAGACAGGGGGCCGGGCTACACCTTC
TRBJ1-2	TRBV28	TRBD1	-	CASNPLEGAFNYGYTF	TGTGCCAGCAATCCCTTAGAGGGGGCCTTTAACTATGGCTACACCTTC
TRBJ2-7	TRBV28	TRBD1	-	CASQVRGPSYEQYF	TGTGCCAGCCAAGTCAGGGGGCCCTCCTACGAGCAGTACTTC
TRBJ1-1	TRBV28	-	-	CATARAAPDTEAFF	TGTGCCACCGCCCGGGCGGCTCCCGACACTGAAGCTTTCTTT
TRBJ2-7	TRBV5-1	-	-	CASSFRAGEDEQYF	TGCGCCAGCAGCTTCCGGGCAGGGGAAGACGAGCAGTACTTC
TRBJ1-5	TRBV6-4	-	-	CASSSSRDQPQHF	TGTGCCAGCAGTAGTAGCAGGGATCAGCCCCAGCATTTT
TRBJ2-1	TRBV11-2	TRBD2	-	CASSPWAGGNYNEQFF	TGTGCCAGCAGCCCCTGGGCGGGAGGAAACTACAATGAGCAGTTCTTC
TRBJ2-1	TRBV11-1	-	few	CASSLAGAEQFF	TGTGCCAGCAGCTTAGCCGGCGCTGAGCAGTTCTTC
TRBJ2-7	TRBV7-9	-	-	CATLPGGRSYEQYF	TGTGCCACCCTCCCAGGGGGGAGGTCCTACGAGCAGTACTTC
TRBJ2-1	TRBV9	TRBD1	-	CASSKGQYNEQFF	TGTGCCAGCAGCAAGGGACAGTACAATGAGCAGTTCTTC
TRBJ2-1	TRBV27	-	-	CASSPWGQVYNEQFF	TGTGCCAGCAGTCCGTGGGGTCAGGTTTACAATGAGCAGTTCTTC
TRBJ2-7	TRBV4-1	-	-	CASSQEDRSTYEQYF	TGCGCCAGCAGCCAAGAGGACAGATCAACCTACGAGCAGTACTTC
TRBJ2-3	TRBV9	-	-	CASSVWGSGGDTQYF	TGTGCCAGCAGCGTTTGGGGGAGCGGTGGAGATACGCAGTATTTT
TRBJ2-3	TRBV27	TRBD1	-	CASSFPGGQDTQYF	TGTGCCAGCAGTTTTCCAGGGGGTCAAGATACGCAGTATTTT
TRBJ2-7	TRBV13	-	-	CASSLESHYEQYF	TGTGCCAGCAGCTTAGAGTCCCATTACGAGCAGTACTTC
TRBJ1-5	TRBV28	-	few	CASSLRYQPQHF	TGTGCCAGCAGTCTAAGGTACCAGCCCCAGCATTTT
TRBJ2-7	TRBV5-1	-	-	CASSPEGLSYEQYF	TGCGCCAGCAGCCCCGAGGGCCTCTCCTACGAGCAGTACTTC
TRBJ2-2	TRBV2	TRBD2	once	CASRGTSGSPVGELFF	TGTGCCAGCAGGGGGACTAGCGGGAGTCCTGTCGGGGAGCTGTTTTTT
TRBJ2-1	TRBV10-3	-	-	CAISEEDSDSYNEQFF	TGTGCCATCAGTGAAGAGGACTCTGACTCCTACAATGAGCAGTTCTTC
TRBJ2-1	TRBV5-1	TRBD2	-	CASSLGLAGGDEQFF	TGCGCCAGCAGCTTAGGCCTAGCGGGAGGGGATGAGCAGTTCTTC
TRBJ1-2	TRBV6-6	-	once	CASQRPGTVEGYTF	TGTGCCAGCCAACGACCTGGGACGGTAGAGGGCTACACCTTC
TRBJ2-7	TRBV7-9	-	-	CASSASGASYEQYF	TGTGCCAGCAGCGCATCGGGAGCCAGCTACGAGCAGTACTTC
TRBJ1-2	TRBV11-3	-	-	CASSLGWDYGYTF	TGTGCCAGCAGCTTAGGGTGGGATTATGGCTACACCTTC
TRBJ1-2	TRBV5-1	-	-	CASSLMGGYNGYTF	TGCGCCAGCAGCTTGATGGGCGGATATAATGGCTACACCTTC
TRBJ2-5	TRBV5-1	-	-	CASSLILDSHQETQYF	TGCGCCAGCAGCTTGATCCTGGACAGCCACCAAGAGACCCAGTACTTC
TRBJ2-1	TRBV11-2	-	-	CASSFRDGLIYNEQFF	TGTGCCAGCAGCTTCCGGGACGGACTAATCTACAATGAGCAGTTCTTC
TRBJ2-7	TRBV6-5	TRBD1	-	CATLRGQGGYEQYF	TGTGCCACCCTACGGGGACAGGGTGGGTACGAGCAGTACTTC
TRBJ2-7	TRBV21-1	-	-	CASSEPGQGDEQYF	TGTGCCAGCAGCGAGCCGGGACAGGGGGATGAGCAGTACTTC
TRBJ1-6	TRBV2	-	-	CASSSGRGDSPLHF	TGTGCCAGCAGTTCAGGGAGAGGCGATTCACCCCTCCACTTT
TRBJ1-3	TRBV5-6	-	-	CASSPEAQDGALGNTIYF	TGTGCCAGCAGCCCCGAAGCACAGGACGGGGCTCTTGGAAACACCATATATTTT
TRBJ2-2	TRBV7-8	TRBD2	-	CASSQLTSALYTGELFF	TGTGCCAGCAGCCAACTAACTAGCGCCCTTTACACCGGGGAGCTGTTTTTT
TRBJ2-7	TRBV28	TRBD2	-	CASSSRTSGTYEQYF	TGTGCCAGCAGTTCACGGACTAGCGGCACCTACGAGCAGTACTTC
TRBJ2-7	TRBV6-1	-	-	CASSSVGEQYF	TGTGCCAGCAGTTCGGTGGGCGAGCAGTACTTC
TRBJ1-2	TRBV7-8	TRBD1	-	CASSFDRGFSGYTF	TGTGCCAGCAGCTTCGACAGGGGCTTCTCTGGCTACACCTTC
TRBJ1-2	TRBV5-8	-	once	CASSLPDSYGYTF	TGTGCCAGCAGCTTGCCCGACAGCTATGGCTACACCTTC
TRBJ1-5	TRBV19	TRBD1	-	CASSIRQGAGSNQPQHF	TGTGCCAGTAGTATACGACAGGGGGCGGGAAGCAATCAGCCCCAGCATTTT